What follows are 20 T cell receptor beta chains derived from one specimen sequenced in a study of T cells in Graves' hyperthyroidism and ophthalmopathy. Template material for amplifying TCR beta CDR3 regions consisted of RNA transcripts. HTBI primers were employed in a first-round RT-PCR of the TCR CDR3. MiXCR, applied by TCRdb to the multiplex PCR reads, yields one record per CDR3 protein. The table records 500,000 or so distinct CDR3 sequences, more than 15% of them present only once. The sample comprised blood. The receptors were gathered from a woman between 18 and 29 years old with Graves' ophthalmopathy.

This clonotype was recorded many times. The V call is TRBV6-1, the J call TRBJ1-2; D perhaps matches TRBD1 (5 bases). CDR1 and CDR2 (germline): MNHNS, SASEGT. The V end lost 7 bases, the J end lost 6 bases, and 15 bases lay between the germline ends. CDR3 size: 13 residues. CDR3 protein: CASMAVGGNGYTF. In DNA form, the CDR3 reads TGTGCCAGCATGGCCGTTGGGGGAAATGGCTACACCTTC.

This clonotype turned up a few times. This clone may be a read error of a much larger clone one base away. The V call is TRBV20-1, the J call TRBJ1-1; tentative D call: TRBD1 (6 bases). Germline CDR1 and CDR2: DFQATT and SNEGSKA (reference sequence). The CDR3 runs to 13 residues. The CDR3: CSVRRGRDTKAFF. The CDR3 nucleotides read TGCAGTGTACGGCGGGGGAGGGACACTAAAGCTTTCTTT.

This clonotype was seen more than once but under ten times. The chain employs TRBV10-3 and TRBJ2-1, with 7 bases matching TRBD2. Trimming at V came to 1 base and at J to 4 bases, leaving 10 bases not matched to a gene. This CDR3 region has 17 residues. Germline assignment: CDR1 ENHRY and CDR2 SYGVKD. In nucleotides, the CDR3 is TGTGCCATCAGTGAGTTAAACCGGGAGGAGGTTTACAATGAGCAGTTCTTC. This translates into CAISELNREEVYNEQFF.

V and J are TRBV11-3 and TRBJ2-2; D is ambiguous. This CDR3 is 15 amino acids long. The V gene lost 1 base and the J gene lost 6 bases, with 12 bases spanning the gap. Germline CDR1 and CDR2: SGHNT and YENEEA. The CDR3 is CASSLGPPMAGELFF. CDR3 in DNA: TGTGCCAGCAGCTTAGGACCTCCTATGGCCGGGGAGCTGTTTTTT.

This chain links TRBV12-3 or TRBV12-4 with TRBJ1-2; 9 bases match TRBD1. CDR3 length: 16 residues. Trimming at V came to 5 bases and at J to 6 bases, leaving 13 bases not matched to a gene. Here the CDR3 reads CASSLWPGQGTDGYTF. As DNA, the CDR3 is TGTGCCAGCAGTCTATGGCCGGGACAGGGAACGGATGGCTACACCTTC.

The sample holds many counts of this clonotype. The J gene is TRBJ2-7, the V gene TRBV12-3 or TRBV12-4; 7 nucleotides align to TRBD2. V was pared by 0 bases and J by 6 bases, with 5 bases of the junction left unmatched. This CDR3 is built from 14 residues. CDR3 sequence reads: CASSLAGGPSEQYF. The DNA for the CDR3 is TGTGCCAGCAGTTTAGCGGGAGGGCCTTCCGAGCAGTACTTC.

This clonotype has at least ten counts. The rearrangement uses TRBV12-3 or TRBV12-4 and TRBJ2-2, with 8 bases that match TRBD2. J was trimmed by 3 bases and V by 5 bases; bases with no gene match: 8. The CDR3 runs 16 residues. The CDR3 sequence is CASSPRTSPHTGELFF. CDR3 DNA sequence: TGTGCCAGCAGTCCACGGACTAGCCCACACACCGGGGAGCTGTTTTTT.

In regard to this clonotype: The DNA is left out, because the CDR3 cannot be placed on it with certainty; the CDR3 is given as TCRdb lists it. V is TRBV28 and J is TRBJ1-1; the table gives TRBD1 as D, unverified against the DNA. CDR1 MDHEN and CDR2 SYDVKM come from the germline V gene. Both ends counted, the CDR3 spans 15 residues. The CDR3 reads CASSFGEGDMAEAFF.

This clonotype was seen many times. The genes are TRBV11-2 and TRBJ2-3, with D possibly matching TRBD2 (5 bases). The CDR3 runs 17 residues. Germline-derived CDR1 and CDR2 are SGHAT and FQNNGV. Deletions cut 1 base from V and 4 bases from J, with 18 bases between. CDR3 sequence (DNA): TGTGCCAGCAGCTTAGGTTTTACGGAGGTCTTGGCAGATACGCAGTATTTT. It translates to CASSLGFTEVLADTQYF.

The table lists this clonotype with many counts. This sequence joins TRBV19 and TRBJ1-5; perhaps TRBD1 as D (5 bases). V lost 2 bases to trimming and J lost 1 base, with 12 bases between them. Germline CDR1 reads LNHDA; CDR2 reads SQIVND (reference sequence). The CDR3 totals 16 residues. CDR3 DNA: TGTGCCAGTAGTATATTCGGGGGTGAGAGCAATCAGCCCCAGCATTTT. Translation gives CASSIFGGESNQPQHF.

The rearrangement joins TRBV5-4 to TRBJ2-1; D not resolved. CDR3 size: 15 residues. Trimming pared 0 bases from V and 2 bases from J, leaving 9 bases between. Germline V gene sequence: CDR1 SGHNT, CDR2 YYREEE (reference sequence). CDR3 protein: CASSLESATYNEQFF. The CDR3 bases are TGTGCCAGCAGCTTGGAGAGTGCCACCTACAATGAGCAGTTCTTC.

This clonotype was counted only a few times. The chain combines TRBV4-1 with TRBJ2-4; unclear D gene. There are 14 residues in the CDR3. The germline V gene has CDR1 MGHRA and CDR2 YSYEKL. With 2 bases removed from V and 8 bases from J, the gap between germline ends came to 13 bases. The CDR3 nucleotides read TGCGCCAGCAGCCAACTCGGGCCCGGTGACATTCAGTACTTC. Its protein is CASSQLGPGDIQYF.

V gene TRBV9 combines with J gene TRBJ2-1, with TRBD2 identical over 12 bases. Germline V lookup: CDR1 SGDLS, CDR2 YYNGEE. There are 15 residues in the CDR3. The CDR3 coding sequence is TGTGCGTCGACTAGCGGGAGTGGAGGGGGCAATGAGCAGTTCTTC. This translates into CASTSGSGGGNEQFF.

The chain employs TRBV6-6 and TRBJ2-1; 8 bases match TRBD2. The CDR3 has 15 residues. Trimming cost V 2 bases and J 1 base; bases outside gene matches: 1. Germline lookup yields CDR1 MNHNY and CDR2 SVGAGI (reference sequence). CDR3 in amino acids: CASSYGGGSYNEQFF. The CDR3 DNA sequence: TGTGCCAGCAGTTACGGCGGGGGGTCCTACAATGAGCAGTTCTTC.

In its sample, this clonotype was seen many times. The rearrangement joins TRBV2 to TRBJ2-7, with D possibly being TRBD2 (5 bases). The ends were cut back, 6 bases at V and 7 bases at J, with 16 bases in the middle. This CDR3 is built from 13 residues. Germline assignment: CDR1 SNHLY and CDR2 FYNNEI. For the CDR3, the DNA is TGTGCCAGCAGCAGAATCGGGATAGGAGAGCAGTACTTC. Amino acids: CASSRIGIGEQYF. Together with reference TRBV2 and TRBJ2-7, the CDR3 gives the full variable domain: EPEVTQTPSHQVTQMGQEVILRCVPISNHLYFYWYRQILGQKVEFLVSFYNNEISEKSEIFDDQFSVERPDGSNFTLKIRSTKLEDSAMYFCASSRIGIGEQYFGPGTRLTVT.

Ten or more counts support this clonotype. This chain's CDR3 is CASSQDIGQVYYEQYF. The CDR3, as DNA: TGCGCCAGCAGCCAAGATATAGGACAGGTTTACTACGAGCAGTACTTC. V gene TRBV4-1 combines with J gene TRBJ2-7, with 7 bases fitting TRBD1. The length of the CDR3 is 16 residues. The ends lost 0 bases at V and 3 bases at J; junction bases unmatched: 8. Germline V gene data show CDR1 as MGHRA and CDR2 as YSYEKL.

CDR3 protein: CASSPGLTNYEQYF. CDR3 DNA sequence: TGTGCCAGCAGCCCGGGACTTACGAACTACGAGCAGTACTTC. This chain links TRBV12-3 or TRBV12-4 with TRBJ2-7; D may be TRBD2 (6 bases). Trimming removed 6 bases at V and 3 bases at J, with 15 bases between. The CDR3 sequence is 14 residues long.

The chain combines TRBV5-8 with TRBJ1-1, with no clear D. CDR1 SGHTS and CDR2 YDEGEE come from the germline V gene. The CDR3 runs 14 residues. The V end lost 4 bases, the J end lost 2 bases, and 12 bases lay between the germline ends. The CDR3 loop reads CASSRARGNTEAFF. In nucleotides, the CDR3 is TGTGCCAGCAGCCGGGCGCGGGGAAACACTGAAGCTTTCTTT.

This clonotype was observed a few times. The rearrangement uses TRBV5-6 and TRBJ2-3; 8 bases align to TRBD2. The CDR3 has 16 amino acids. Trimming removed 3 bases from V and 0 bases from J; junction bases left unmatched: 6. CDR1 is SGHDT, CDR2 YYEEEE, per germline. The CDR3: CASSSPGGVSTDTQYF. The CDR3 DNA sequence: TGTGCCAGCAGCTCGCCCGGGGGGGTTAGCACAGATACGCAGTATTTT.

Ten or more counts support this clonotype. CDR3 residues: CASSYSATDGYGYTF. CDR3 coding DNA: TGTGCCAGCAGTTACTCCGCCACGGACGGCTATGGCTACACCTTC. The V gene is TRBV6-2 or TRBV6-3, the J gene TRBJ1-2; no clear D. The CDR3 loop spans 15 amino acids. The V and J ends lost 0 bases and 4 bases respectively, with 12 bases between them. Looked up from germline, CDR1 is MNHEY and CDR2 is SVGEGT.